These 26 T cell receptor beta chains came from one sample sequenced in a study of human T cells and chemical hapten exposure. Time point meaning: pre-sensitization, week 0. Treatment here: therapeutic diphenylcyclopropenone sensitization with weekly scalp DPC. A single record per CDR3 protein comes from TCRdb applying MiXCR to the RACE reads. Of 89,000 or so distinct CDR3 sequences listed, 8.5% are singletons. The material was whole blood, obtained in connection with sensitization to the hapten diphenylcyclopropenone (DPC). Receptors originate from a man between 40 and 49 years old with alopecia areata. Some clones in this sample may be carry-over from other donors' samples.

This chain links TRBV5-1 with TRBJ1-1; possibly TRBD1 for D (6 bases). CDR3 size: 15 residues. Germline V gene data show CDR1 as SGHRS and CDR2 as YFSETQ. With 2 bases removed from V and 1 base from J, the gap between germline ends came to 12 bases. The CDR3 coding sequence is TGCGCCAGCAGCTTTACAGGGACCTCGAACACTGAAGCTTTCTTT. It codes for CASSFTGTSNTEAFF.

This chain uses TRBV11-2 with TRBJ2-1, with TRBD2 matching over 14 bases. Germline CDR1 reads SGHAT; CDR2 reads FQNNGV. The CDR3 is made up of 17 amino acids. Unmatched junction bases numbered 7, after V lost 5 bases and J lost 4 bases. CDR3 loop: CASSTQGTSGSYNEQFF. CDR3 bases: TGTGCCAGCAGCACCCAGGGGACTAGCGGGAGTTACAATGAGCAGTTCTTC. Filled out from reference TRBV11-2 and TRBJ2-1, the complete variable domain reads EAGVAQSPRYKIIEKRQSVAFWCNPISGHATLYWYQQILGQGPKLLIQFQNNGVVDDSQLPKDRFSAERLKGVDSTLKIQPAKLEDSAVYLCASSTQGTSGSYNEQFFGPGTRLTVL.

This clonotype is termed medium-sized (0.01 to 0.1%). The chain has TRBV10-2 and TRBJ1-4; D perhaps matches TRBD1 (6 bases). The CDR3 loop spans 14 amino acids. V lost 3 bases to trimming and J lost 7 bases, with 12 bases between them. CDR1 and CDR2 from the germline V gene are WSHSY and SAAADI. CDR3 in amino acids: CASSDGTRGEKLFF. The CDR3, as DNA: TGCGCCAGCAGTGATGGGACAAGGGGTGAAAAACTGTTTTTT.

In this sample, this clonotype turned up a few times. The V call is TRBV3-1, the J call TRBJ1-1; no firm D call. Trimming left V 2 bases short and J 5 bases short, with 12 bases between. The length of the CDR3 is 14 residues. The germline V gene has CDR1 LGHDT and CDR2 YNNKEL (reference sequence). In nucleotides, the CDR3 is TGTGCCAGCAGCCAAACTCCCCGAGGGACTGAAGCTTTCTTT. Its translation is CASSQTPRGTEAFF.

In its sample, this clonotype was seen many times. This chain links TRBV20-1 with TRBJ2-1; no clear D gene. Germline loops: CDR1 DFQATT, CDR2 SNEGSKA (reference sequence). V dropped 6 bases and J dropped 4 bases, with 13 bases sitting between them. The CDR3 is 13 amino acids. The CDR3 DNA is TGCAGTGCCCCCGCCGCTGCTTACAATGAGCAGTTCTTC. Translating gives CSAPAAAYNEQFF.

This clonotype was counted a few times. The rearrangement links TRBV20-1 to TRBJ2-7; D is possibly TRBD1 (6 bases). The CDR3 is made up of 13 amino acids. Germline-derived CDR1 and CDR2 are DFQATT and SNEGSKA (reference sequence). Trimming took 3 bases from V and 4 from J, leaving 13 bases between them. The CDR3 sequence is CSARDSEHYEQYF. The CDR3 nucleotides read TGCAGTGCTAGGGACAGCGAGCATTACGAGCAGTACTTC.

The CDR3 protein is CASSLSYTSGTTDTQYF. CDR3 DNA sequence: TGTGCCAGCAGTTTATCGTATACTAGCGGGACGACAGATACGCAGTATTTT. This chain links TRBV27 with TRBJ2-3, with 10 bases matching TRBD2. Germline V gene sequence: CDR1 MNHEY, CDR2 SMNVEV (reference sequence). V shed 0 bases, J shed 3 bases, and the junction held 6 bases outside the gene matches. The CDR3 contains 17 residues.

This clonotype was seen repeatedly, ten times or more. This chain joins TRBV5-6 and TRBJ2-2; TRBD2 matches 9 bases. The V and J ends lost 7 bases and 7 bases, in that order; junction bases with no gene match: 11. CDR3 size: 15 residues. Per germline, CDR1 SGHDT and CDR2 YYEEEE. The CDR3 DNA sequence: TGTGCCAGCGGGGACGCGGGAGGGCCGATCGGGGAGCTGTTTTTT. This sequence encodes CASGDAGGPIGELFF.

A word on this clonotype: A read error may explain this, as a much larger clone is one base away. This chain joins TRBV27 and TRBJ1-5; TRBD1 matches at 7 bases. The DNA matches TRBJ2-3 better at its end, which makes the J call doubtful. Germline assignment: CDR1 MNHEY and CDR2 SMNVEV (reference sequence). The CDR3 consists of 17 residues. CDR3: CASSLYIARQGHRPQYF. In nucleotides, the CDR3 is TGTGCCAGCAGTTTATATATAGCGCGACAGGGCCATCGGCCCCAGTATTTT.

This clonotype has just a few counts. This CDR3 reads CASSIRTGGANNEQFF. The CDR3 DNA reads TGTGCCAGCAGTATCAGAACAGGGGGGGCAAACAATGAGCAGTTCTTC. The J gene is TRBJ2-1, the V gene TRBV25-1, with a possible D match to TRBD1 (8 bases). The CDR3 is made up of 16 amino acids. From germline, CDR1 is MGHDK and CDR2 SYGVNS. V lost 5 bases and J 5 bases, leaving 19 bases between the germline ends.

The V call is TRBV29-1, the J call TRBJ1-1; D is uncertain. From germline, CDR1 is SQVTM and CDR2 ANQGSEA. CDR3 length: 13 amino acids. The ends were cut back, 7 bases at V and 4 bases at J, with 16 bases in the middle. CDR3 amino acids: CSAANKGSTEAFF. CDR3 DNA sequence: TGCAGCGCTGCCAACAAGGGTAGCACTGAAGCTTTCTTT.

This clonotype was counted only a few times. The chain couples TRBV28 to TRBJ1-5, with D uncertain. V lost 5 bases to trimming and J lost 4 bases, with 21 bases between them. The CDR3 has 17 residues. Germline lookup yields CDR1 MDHEN and CDR2 SYDVKM. The CDR3 region is CASSARPGRRGNQPQHF. CDR3 nucleotide sequence: TGTGCCAGCAGTGCCCGACCGGGCCGAAGAGGGAATCAGCCCCAGCATTTT.

This clonotype was seen more than once but under ten times. This rearrangement joins TRBV7-2 to TRBJ2-2; the D is unclear. The germline V and J ends were trimmed by 5 bases and 4 bases, with 14 bases remaining between them. This CDR3 contains 15 residues. Per the germline V gene, CDR1 is SGHTA and CDR2 is FQGNSA. Written as DNA, the CDR3 is TGTGCCAGCAGCCTCTCTCCGGGCTCCACCGGGGAGCTGTTTTTT. Its translation is CASSLSPGSTGELFF.

A few counts support this clonotype. Here the CDR3 reads CASSSQGSADTQYF. The CDR3 DNA is TGCGCCAGCAGCTCCCAGGGCTCAGCGGATACGCAGTATTTT. The rearrangement uses TRBV5-1 and TRBJ2-3; a possible D gene is TRBD1 (5 bases). Trimming removed 3 bases at V and 6 bases at J, with 14 bases between. The germline CDR1 and CDR2 sequences are SGHRS and YFSETQ. The CDR3 is 14 amino acids.

The table lists this clonotype with many counts. This chain joins TRBV14 and TRBJ2-7; 11 positions match TRBD2. After removal of 1 base from V and 2 bases from J, the junction contained 10 bases not matched to a gene. Germline loops: CDR1 SGHDN, CDR2 FVKESK. The CDR3 runs to 18 residues. CDR3 bases: TGTGCCAGCAGCCAAGCTCTAGCGGGAGGCTCTAAGCCCTACGAGCAGTACGTC. Translation: CASSQALAGGSKPYEQYV.

This chain connects TRBV27 to TRBJ2-1, with 11 bases that match TRBD2. V trimming: 5 bases; J trimming: 4 bases; junction bases outside the gene matches: 7. Germline V gene sequence: CDR1 MNHEY, CDR2 SMNVEV (reference sequence). The CDR3 totals 16 residues. The CDR3 spells CASSPDGTSGYNEQFF. CDR3 nucleotides: TGTGCCAGCAGTCCGGACGGGACTAGCGGTTACAATGAGCAGTTCTTC.

The chain employs TRBV18 and TRBJ1-2; D remains ambiguous. Trimming shortened V by 4 bases and J by 6 bases, and 12 bases separated the two germline ends. Per germline, CDR1 KGHSH and CDR2 LQKENI. This CDR3 region has 13 residues. The CDR3 reads CASSLRETDGYTF. The CDR3 DNA reads TGTGCCAGCTCACTCCGAGAAACCGATGGCTACACCTTC.

This clonotype was picked up many times. This chain uses TRBV5-4 with TRBJ2-3, with TRBD2 matching 12 bases. The germline gives CDR1 SGHNT, CDR2 YYREEE (reference sequence). The V and J ends lost 4 bases and 6 bases, in that order; junction bases with no gene match: 6. The length of the CDR3 is 15 residues. The CDR3 region is CASSPTSGSFDTQYF. CDR3 in DNA: TGTGCCAGCAGCCCGACTAGCGGGAGTTTTGATACGCAGTATTTT.

As for this clonotype: At one of its ends the junction is not consistent with the germline gene, which may arise from a read error. The V gene is TRBV12-5, the J gene TRBJ1-1; D remains unclear. Looked up from germline, CDR1 is LGHNT and CDR2 is FRNRAP. The CDR3 contains 12 residues. The CDR3 bases are TGTGCTAGTGGCTTGGGATTGGCGGAAGCTTTCTTT. Its protein product is CASGLGLAEAFF. The full variable domain, rest sourced from reference TRBV12-5 and TRBJ1-1, is DARVTQTPRHKVTEMGQEVTMRCQPILGHNTVFWYRQTMMQGLELLAYFRNRAPLDDSGMPKDRFSAEMPDATLATLKIQPSEPRDSAVYFCASGLGLAEAFFGQGTRLTVV.

This clonotype showed up many times. The chain links TRBV5-4 to TRBJ1-5, with D perhaps matching TRBD1 (6 bases). The CDR3 is made up of 12 amino acids. CDR1 and CDR2 (germline): SGHNT, YYREEE (reference sequence). V gave up 2 bases and J gave up 9 bases, with 9 bases separating them. The CDR3 here is CASSFEQGPQHF. CDR3 nucleotide sequence: TGTGCCAGCAGCTTTGAACAGGGGCCCCAGCATTTT.

Only a few counts were recorded for this clonotype. The V and J genes are TRBV7-8 and TRBJ1-1; D may be TRBD1 (6 bases). V lost 3 bases and J 4 bases, leaving 24 bases between the germline ends. From germline, CDR1 is SGHVS and CDR2 FQNEAQ. The CDR3 runs 18 residues. For the CDR3, the DNA is TGTGCCAGCAGCTTCCGCACTATCACCGGGACGACAGGCACTGAAGCTTTCTTT. Protein sequence: CASSFRTITGTTGTEAFF. The full variable domain, completed using reference TRBV7-8 and TRBJ1-1, is GAGVSQSPRYKVAKRGQDVALRCDPISGHVSLFWYQQALGQGPEFLTYFQNEAQLDKSGLPSDRFFAERPEGSVSTLKIQRTQQEDSAVYLCASSFRTITGTTGTEAFFGQGTRLTVV.

This clonotype has only a few counts. This chain uses TRBV13 with TRBJ1-1, with TRBD1 identical over 7 bases. Germline CDR1 is PRHDT and CDR2 is FYEKMQ (reference sequence). Unmatched junction bases numbered 8, after V lost 4 bases and J lost 3 bases. The CDR3 is 15 residues long. Written as DNA, the CDR3 is TGTGCCAGCAGCTCCCAGGGGGAGGCCGACACTGAAGCTTTCTTT. Translation gives CASSSQGEADTEAFF. Based on the CDR3 plus reference TRBV13 and TRBJ1-1, the full variable domain is AAGVIQSPRHLIKEKRETATLKCYPIPRHDTVYWYQQGPGQDPQFLISFYEKMQSDKGSIPDRFSAQQFSDYHSELNMSSLELGDSALYFCASSSQGEADTEAFFGQGTRLTVV.

This clonotype was seen ten or more times. This rearrangement joins TRBV27 to TRBJ1-1; D remains unclear. The CDR3 has 13 amino acids. The germline V and J ends were trimmed by 2 bases and 5 bases, with 9 bases remaining between them. CDR1 is MNHEY and CDR2 is SMNVEV in the germline V gene (reference sequence). CDR3: CASSLTRLTEAFF. The CDR3 bases are TGTGCCAGCAGTTTAACCAGGTTGACTGAAGCTTTCTTT.

This clonotype appeared many times. This chain connects TRBV29-1 to TRBJ2-5; TRBD2 agrees at 11 bases. Looked up from germline, CDR1 is SQVTM and CDR2 is ANQGSEA. CDR3 size: 14 residues. Trimming cost V 3 bases and J 1 base; bases outside gene matches: 1. Written as DNA, the CDR3 is TGCAGCGTTGATGGGACTAGCGGCCAAGAGACCCAGTACTTC. Amino acids: CSVDGTSGQETQYF.

The chain carries TRBV29-1 and TRBJ2-7; D is unclear. V dropped 4 bases and J dropped 4 bases, with 8 bases sitting between them. Germline CDR1 is SQVTM and CDR2 is ANQGSEA. The CDR3 consists of 11 residues. The CDR3 spells CSVGEAYEQYV. The CDR3 nucleotides read TGCAGCGTTGGCGAGGCTTACGAGCAGTACGTC.

This clonotype was seen a handful of times. V is TRBV6-2 or TRBV6-3 and J is TRBJ2-3; the D gene could be TRBD1 or TRBD2 (6 bases each). Germline values: CDR1 MNHEY, CDR2 SVGEGT. This CDR3 is 14 amino acids long. Deletions cut 8 bases from V and 2 bases from J, with 14 bases between. CDR3 region: CASGGLTYTDTQYF. The CDR3 nucleotides read TGTGCCAGCGGGGGGCTAACCTACACAGATACGCAGTATTTT.